The T cell receptor (beta chain) described here comes from a study of OX40 agonist ivuxolimab in advanced cancers. Turning to the study itself: Treatment received earlier with anti-PD-1, anti-PD-L1 or anti-CTLA-4 agents was allowed, and more than 35% had some. Overall study findings and caveats: The CD4+ and CD8+ T cells in the blood had expanded clonally by week 6 at 0.1 to 3.0 mg/kg.

The CDR3 runs to 15 residues. Trimming stripped 2 bases from V and 4 bases from J, with 11 bases between. Looked up from germline, CDR1 is MNHEY and CDR2 is SVGAGI. Profiled with immunoSEQ multiplex PCR; TCRdb holds only in-frame clones, not every one. The sample has tens of thousands of clones; roughly 84% are singletons. Details on this clone: Its cognate antigen is unknown.

The material was CD4+ or CD8+ T cells sorted from blood, obtained in a trial of the OX40 agonist ivuxolimab. The V gene is TRBV6-5, the J gene TRBJ2-2; D gene uncertain. The source of this sequence is an adult with an advanced solid tumor such as melanoma, head and neck, liver or kidney cancer. In DNA form, the CDR3 reads TGTGCCAGCAGTTACGCGAGTATAGGCACCGGGGAGCTGTTTTTT. Protein product: CASSYASIGTGELFF.